Sequencing of this T cell receptor beta chain was carried out in a study of T-cell memory formation after mild COVID-19. Regarding the study as a whole: Contracting clones from day 15 to 85 had balanced CD4/CD8; later expanders favoured CD4+.

TCRdb re-derived calls from the 5' RACE reads in MiXCR, one entry per CDR3 protein. Among 250,000 to 350,000 distinct CDR3 sequences listed, about 17% were seen once. This clonotype was seen once. What it recognizes is unknown. Trimming cost V 0 bases and J 4 bases, with 19 bases left between them. The germline CDR1 and CDR2 sequences are SGHKS and YYEKEE (reference sequence). The CDR3 has 17 residues. The sequenced sample was PBMCs or a T cell subset sorted from them (not recorded which). The V gene is TRBV5-5, the J gene TRBJ1-1; the D gene is possibly TRBD1 (5 bases). The origin of this receptor is a young man who had mild COVID-19 (a few samples of this study predate the infection). Cell type and time point are not known. The CDR3: CASSLEGLEGRVTEAFF. In DNA, the CDR3 is TGTGCCAGCAGCTTGGAGGGGTTGGAGGGAAGGGTCACTGAAGCTTTCTTT.